Listed here are 28 T cell receptor beta chains from one sample, sequenced in a study of blood T cell repertoires in COVID-19. The protocol was immunoSEQ multiplex PCR, while the TCRdb copy is restricted to in-frame clones and leaves out a portion. The data show about 170,000 clones, just under 90% seen once. What was sequenced was peripheral blood. The receptors were sampled from a man aged 18 to 35 with active or convalescent COVID-19.

This clone was found a few times. The gene calls are TRBV7-8 and TRBJ1-1, with 10 bases aligning to TRBD1. Germline V lookup: CDR1 SGHVS, CDR2 FQNEAQ. The V segment lost 5 bases and the J segment 3 bases; nucleotides outside the gene matches: 18. The CDR3 sequence is 19 residues long. The chain's CDR3 is CASSRRTAGTGDLDTEAFF. The CDR3 coding sequence is TGTGCCAGCAGCCGACGAACCGCAGGGACAGGGGATTTGGACACTGAAGCTTTCTTT.

This clone appeared once. The chain links TRBV11-2 to TRBJ2-3; D is undetermined. The CDR3 spans 12 residues. V was pared by 3 bases and J by 5 bases, with 6 bases between. The germline gives CDR1 SGHAT, CDR2 FQNNGV. The CDR3 coding sequence is TGTGCCAGCAGCTTCTCGAGAGATACGCAGTATTTT. Encoded protein: CASSFSRDTQYF.

The V gene is TRBV3-1 (or the pseudogene TRBV3-2), the J gene TRBJ2-3; 10 bases match TRBD1. CDR3 length: 16 residues. J lost 1 base, V lost 2 bases, and 3 bases had no gene match. Germline lookup yields CDR1 LGHDT and CDR2 YNNKEL (reference sequence). Here the CDR3 DNA reads TGTGCCAGCAGCCAATATGGACAGGGGGGCACAGATACGCAGTATTTT. Protein: CASSQYGQGGTDTQYF.

The V call is TRBV28, the J call TRBJ1-4; D is undetermined. The ends were cut back, 2 bases at V and 4 bases at J, with 8 bases in the middle. CDR3 size: 14 residues. Germline assignment: CDR1 MDHEN and CDR2 SYDVKM. The CDR3 DNA is TGTGCCAGCAGTTTAACAGAAATTAATGAAAAACTGTTTTTT. This gives the protein CASSLTEINEKLFF.

Note on this clone: This sample includes further DNA sequences coding for the same CDR3. This rearrangement joins TRBV5-1 to TRBJ2-5; possible D gene TRBD2, 8 bases. Per germline, CDR1 SGHRS and CDR2 YFSETQ. Trimming removed 4 bases at V and 5 bases at J, with 12 bases between. The CDR3 is 13 residues long. CDR3 nucleotides: TGCGCCAGCAGCCGGGAGGGACAGGAGACCCAGTACTTC. Translated, it gives CASSREGQETQYF.

The rearrangement uses TRBV29-1 and TRBJ1-1; 9 nucleotides align to TRBD1. The ends lost 7 bases at V and 4 bases at J; junction bases unmatched: 13. CDR3 length: 15 amino acids. Germline V gene data show CDR1 as SQVTM and CDR2 as ANQGSEA. The CDR3 bases are TGCAGCGCTGACCGGGACAGGGTGCAGAGCACTGAAGCTTTCTTT. Protein sequence: CSADRDRVQSTEAFF.

The DNA for the CDR3 is TGTGCCAGCAGCTCTTTAGCGGGAGTGAGCTCCTACGAGCAGTACTTC. It translates to CASSSLAGVSSYEQYF. The chain links TRBV11-2 to TRBJ2-7, with 9 bases aligning to TRBD2. V gave up 4 bases and J gave up 0 bases; unmatched junction bases: 7. Germline V gene lookup returns CDR1 SGHAT and CDR2 FQNNGV. CDR3 length: 16 amino acids.

The V gene is TRBV15, the J gene TRBJ1-1; D perhaps matches TRBD1 (6 bases). V was trimmed by 5 bases and J by 4 bases, leaving 14 bases between them. Germline CDR1 reads LNHNV; CDR2 reads YYDKDF (reference sequence). The CDR3 extends over 14 amino acids. The CDR3 region is CATSGSGAATEAFF. The CDR3 bases are TGTGCCACCAGCGGATCAGGGGCGGCCACTGAAGCTTTCTTT.

The chain joins TRBV7-2 to TRBJ2-3; 10 bases are shared with TRBD2. V dropped 2 bases and J dropped 8; count of bases not matched to a gene: 1. The CDR3 spans 13 residues. The germline V gene has CDR1 SGHTA and CDR2 FQGNSA. The CDR3 DNA reads as TGTGCCAGCAGCTTACAGCGGGAGGGTACGCAGTATTTT. Protein: CASSLQREGTQYF.

The chain couples TRBV4-2 to TRBJ2-3; D remains unclear. V was cut by 1 base and J by 1 base, with 6 bases left in between. The CDR3 contains 14 residues. Germline values: CDR1 LGHNA, CDR2 YNFKEQ. CDR3 sequence (DNA): TGTGCCAGCAGCCAAGTCATCCGCACAGATACGCAGTATTTT. This codes for CASSQVIRTDTQYF.

A remark on this clone: Other DNA sequences of this sample code for an identical CDR3. This sequence joins TRBV12-3 or TRBV12-4 and TRBJ1-2; D is perhaps TRBD1 (6 bases). The CDR3 runs to 13 residues. Trimming left V 3 bases short and J 4 bases short, with 9 bases between. The CDR3 DNA reads TGTGCCAGCAGTTTTGGCAGGGGCTATGGCTACACCTTC. It codes for CASSFGRGYGYTF.

V usage is TRBV11-2 and J usage is TRBJ1-2; no firm D call. The CDR3 sequence is 15 residues long. V was shortened by 4 bases and J by 2 bases, with 14 bases between the two germline ends. Germline CDR1 SGHAT, CDR2 FQNNGV. The CDR3 nucleotides read TGTGCCAGCAGCTCCCTTCGGAGTTCCAACTATGGCTACACCTTC. Residues: CASSSLRSSNYGYTF. Drawing the rest from reference TRBV11-2 and TRBJ1-2, the complete variable domain is EAGVAQSPRYKIIEKRQSVAFWCNPISGHATLYWYQQILGQGPKLLIQFQNNGVVDDSQLPKDRFSAERLKGVDSTLKIQPAKLEDSAVYLCASSSLRSSNYGYTFGSGTRLTVV.

The V call is TRBV7-9, the J call TRBJ2-5; 8 nucleotides align to TRBD1. The CDR3 covers 17 residues. V lost 6 bases to trimming and J lost 0 bases; unmatched junction nucleotides: 12. The germline CDR1 and CDR2 sequences are SEHNR and FQNEAQ (reference sequence). The CDR3 sequence: CASSSTLQGGDQETQYF. The CDR3 DNA follows: TGTGCCAGCAGTTCGACTCTACAGGGGGGTGACCAAGAGACCCAGTACTTC.

This rearrangement joins TRBV6-1 to TRBJ2-1, with TRBD2 matching over 13 bases. V shed 4 bases, J shed 6 bases, and the junction held 6 bases outside the gene matches. This CDR3 is built from 16 residues. Germline-derived CDR1 and CDR2 are MNHNS and SASEGT. DNA of the CDR3: TGTGCCAGCAGTGTTCCAACTAGCGGGAGGGCCAATGAGCAGTTCTTC. This sequence encodes CASSVPTSGRANEQFF.

CDR3 DNA: TGCGCCAGCAGCCCCGGACAGGGTCTTGGGGCCAACGTCCTGACTTTC. Amino acids: CASSPGQGLGANVLTF. This chain uses TRBV4-1 with TRBJ2-6; 8 bases fit TRBD1. V gave up 4 bases and J gave up 3 bases; unmatched junction bases: 5. Germline loops: CDR1 MGHRA, CDR2 YSYEKL. The CDR3 extends over 16 amino acids.

This chain joins TRBV7-9 and TRBJ1-5, with D unclear. The V gene's germline CDR1 is SEHNR and CDR2 FQNEAQ (reference sequence). The CDR3 has 14 amino acids. The V end lost 5 bases, the J end lost 4 bases, and 12 bases lay between the germline ends. Written as DNA, the CDR3 is TGTGCCAGCAGCCCCCTCTCCGGGAATCAGCCCCAGCATTTT. Amino acids: CASSPLSGNQPQHF.

The rearrangement links TRBV16 to TRBJ2-5, with D uncertain. Trimming took off 2 bases at V and 4 bases at J, with 5 bases between the two ends. Germline V lookup: CDR1 KGHSY, CDR2 FQNENV. The CDR3 consists of 12 residues. The CDR3 nucleotides read TGTGCCAGCAGCCAACTTTCAGAGACCCAGTACTTC. Its protein product is CASSQLSETQYF. Full variable domain (missing parts from reference TRBV16 and TRBJ2-5): GEEVAQTPKHLVRGEGQKAKLYCAPIKGHSYVFWYQQVLKNEFKFLISFQNENVFDETGMPKERFSAKCLPNSPCSLEIQATKLEDSAVYFCASSQLSETQYFGPGTRLLVL.

V usage is TRBV7-3 and J usage is TRBJ1-1; 8 nucleotides align to TRBD1. V trimming: 5 bases; J trimming: 0 bases; junction bases outside the gene matches: 5. CDR3 size: 15 residues. Per germline, CDR1 SGHTA and CDR2 FQGTGA. The DNA of the CDR3 is TGTGCCAGCAGCCAGACAGGGGATGTGAACACTGAAGCTTTCTTT. This gives the protein CASSQTGDVNTEAFF.

The chain links TRBV18 to TRBJ2-1, with a possible D match to TRBD2 (5 bases). Germline V gene lookup returns CDR1 KGHSH and CDR2 LQKENI. The CDR3 contains 12 residues. Trimming removed 0 bases from V and 12 bases from J, with 9 bases in between. Here the CDR3 DNA reads TGTGCCAGCTCACCACCGTTCAGCGGGCAGTTCTTC. Its protein product is CASSPPFSGQFF.

This chain links TRBV6-2 or TRBV6-3 with TRBJ2-7, with TRBD2 identical over 10 bases. The CDR3 is 18 residues long. In germline, CDR1 is MNHEY, CDR2 SVGEGT. Trimming cost V 2 bases and J 1 base; bases outside gene matches: 11. CDR3 DNA: TGTGCCAGCAGTTACACCCCACGAGCGGGGGGGTTATCCTACGAGCAGTACGTC. Protein sequence: CASSYTPRAGGLSYEQYV.

The chain has TRBV28 and TRBJ1-2, with D possibly matching TRBD1 (6 bases). There are 14 residues in the CDR3. V gave up 7 bases and J gave up 8 bases, with 20 bases separating them. In germline, CDR1 is MDHEN, CDR2 SYDVKM. The CDR3 sequence is CASKTPGELRGYTF. The DNA of the CDR3 is TGTGCCAGCAAAACTCCAGGGGAGTTAAGAGGCTACACCTTC.

The rearrangement joins TRBV25-1 to TRBJ2-2, with 9 bases identical to TRBD1. After removal of 8 bases from V and 5 bases from J, the junction contained 9 bases not matched to a gene. Germline V gene lookup returns CDR1 MGHDK and CDR2 SYGVNS. CDR3 size: 15 residues. Here the CDR3 reads CASATGGVFTGELFF. CDR3 bases: TGTGCCAGCGCTACAGGGGGCGTCTTTACCGGGGAGCTGTTTTTT.

This rearrangement joins TRBV3-1 (or the pseudogene TRBV3-2) to TRBJ1-2, with 9 bases aligning to TRBD1. The CDR3 is 14 amino acids. With V trimmed by 1 base and J by 12 bases, 9 bases remained unmatched. CDR1 and CDR2 (germline): LGHDT, YNNKEL (reference sequence). This chain's CDR3 is CASSQARDRETNTF. The CDR3 DNA is TGTGCCAGCAGCCAAGCCCGGGACAGGGAGACGAACACCTTC.

The CDR3 sequence: CAGRVSGAVNTEAFF. For the CDR3, the DNA is TGTGCCGGCCGCGTCTCAGGGGCCGTGAACACTGAAGCTTTCTTT. This sequence joins TRBV6-5 and TRBJ1-1, with D possibly matching TRBD1 (6 bases). Germline CDR1 MNHEY, CDR2 SVGAGI. The CDR3 consists of 15 residues. Trimming stripped 11 bases from V and 0 bases from J, with 19 bases between.

This sequence joins TRBV7-3 and TRBJ2-5, with D perhaps TRBD1 (6 bases). The CDR3 runs to 15 residues. Per the germline V gene, CDR1 is SGHTA and CDR2 is FQGTGA. The V end was cut by 4 bases, the J end by 1 base, with 13 bases between. As DNA, the CDR3 is TGTGCCAGCAGCTACACAGGGTCCGGCCAAGAGACCCAGTACTTC. It encodes CASSYTGSGQETQYF.

The V and J genes are TRBV11-3 and TRBJ2-3; 8 bases align to TRBD1. The J segment lost 8 bases and the V segment lost 5 bases, leaving 9 bases of the junction unmatched. The CDR3 has 14 amino acids. Germline CDR1 is SGHNT and CDR2 is YENEEA. The CDR3 reads CASSPGQGLGTQYF. In DNA form, the CDR3 reads TGTGCCAGCAGCCCCGGACAGGGTTTGGGTACGCAGTATTTT.

The V gene is TRBV7-9, the J gene TRBJ2-7; 7 bases agree with TRBD1. This CDR3 has 15 residues. Trimming removed 4 bases from V and 4 bases from J; junction bases left unmatched: 10. In germline, CDR1 is SEHNR, CDR2 FQNEAQ (reference sequence). The CDR3 loop reads CASSSATGDGYEQYV. The CDR3 bases are TGTGCCAGCAGCTCTGCTACAGGGGACGGGTACGAGCAGTACGTC.

V is TRBV6-5 and J is TRBJ1-2, with D hard to call. CDR3 length: 14 amino acids. Germline CDR1 and CDR2: MNHEY and SVGAGI. V lost 2 bases and J 3 bases, leaving 10 bases between the germline ends. CDR3 amino acids: CASSYRGIDYGYTF. DNA of the CDR3: TGTGCCAGCAGTTACCGGGGAATAGACTATGGCTACACCTTC.